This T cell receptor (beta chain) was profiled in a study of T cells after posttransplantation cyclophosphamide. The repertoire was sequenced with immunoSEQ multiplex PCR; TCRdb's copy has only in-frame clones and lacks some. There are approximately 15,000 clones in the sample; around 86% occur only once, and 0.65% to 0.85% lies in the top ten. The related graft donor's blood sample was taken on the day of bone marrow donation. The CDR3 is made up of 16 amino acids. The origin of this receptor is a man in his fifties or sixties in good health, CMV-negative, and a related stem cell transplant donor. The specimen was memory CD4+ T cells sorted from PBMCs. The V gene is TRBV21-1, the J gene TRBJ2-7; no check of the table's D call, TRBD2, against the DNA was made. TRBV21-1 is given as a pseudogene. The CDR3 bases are TGTGCCAGCGGGAGGTACGGGACTAGCGGGTTCTACGAGCAGTACTTC. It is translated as CASGRYGTSGFYEQYF.